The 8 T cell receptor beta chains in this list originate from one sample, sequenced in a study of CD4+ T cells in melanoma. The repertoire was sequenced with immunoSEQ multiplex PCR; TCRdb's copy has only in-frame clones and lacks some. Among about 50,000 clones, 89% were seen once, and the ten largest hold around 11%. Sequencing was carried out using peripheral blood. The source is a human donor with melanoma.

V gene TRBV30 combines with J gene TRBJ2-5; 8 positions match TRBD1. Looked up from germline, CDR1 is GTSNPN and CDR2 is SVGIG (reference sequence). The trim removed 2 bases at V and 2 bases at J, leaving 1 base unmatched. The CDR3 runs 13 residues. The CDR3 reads CAWSRTGQETQYF. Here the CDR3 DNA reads TGTGCCTGGAGTCGGACAGGGCAAGAGACCCAGTACTTC.

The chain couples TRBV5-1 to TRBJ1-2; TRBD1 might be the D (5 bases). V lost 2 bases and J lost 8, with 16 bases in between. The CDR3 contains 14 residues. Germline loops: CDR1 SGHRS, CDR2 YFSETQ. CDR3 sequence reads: CASSFDSTGRGYTF. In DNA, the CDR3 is TGCGCCAGCAGCTTTGATTCCACGGGGCGCGGCTACACCTTC.

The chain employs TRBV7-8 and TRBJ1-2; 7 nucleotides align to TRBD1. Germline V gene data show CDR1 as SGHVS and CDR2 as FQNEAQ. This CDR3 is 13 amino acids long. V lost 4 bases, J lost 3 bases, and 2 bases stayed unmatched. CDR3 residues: CASSSGQDYGYTF. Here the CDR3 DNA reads TGTGCCAGCAGCTCCGGACAGGACTATGGCTACACCTTC.

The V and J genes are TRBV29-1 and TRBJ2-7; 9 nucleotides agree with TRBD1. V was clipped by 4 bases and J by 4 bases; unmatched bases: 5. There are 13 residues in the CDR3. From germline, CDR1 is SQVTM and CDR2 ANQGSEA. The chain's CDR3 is CSVVGQGTYEQYF. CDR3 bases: TGCAGCGTTGTAGGACAGGGGACTTACGAGCAGTACTTC.

The CDR3 sequence is CASSMGSLLTDTQYF. CDR3 DNA sequence: TGTGCCAGTAGTATGGGGTCGTTGCTCACAGATACGCAGTATTTT. The chain links TRBV19 to TRBJ2-3; D is unclear. The V end was cut by 3 bases, the J end by 2 bases, with 12 bases between. From germline, CDR1 is LNHDA and CDR2 SQIVND (reference sequence). CDR3 length equals 15 residues.

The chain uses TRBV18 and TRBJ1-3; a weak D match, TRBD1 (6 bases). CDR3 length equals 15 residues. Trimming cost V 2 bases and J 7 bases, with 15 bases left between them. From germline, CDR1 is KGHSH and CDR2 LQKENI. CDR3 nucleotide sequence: TGTGCCAGCTCACCAGACCGGGGGGCGCGGAACACCATATATTTT. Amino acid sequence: CASSPDRGARNTIYF. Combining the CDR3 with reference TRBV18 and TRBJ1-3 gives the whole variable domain NAGVMQNPRHLVRRRGQEARLRCSPMKGHSHVYWYRQLPEEGLKFMVYLQKENIIDESGMPKERFSAEFPKEGPSILRIQQVVRGDSAAYFCASSPDRGARNTIYFGEGSWLTVV.

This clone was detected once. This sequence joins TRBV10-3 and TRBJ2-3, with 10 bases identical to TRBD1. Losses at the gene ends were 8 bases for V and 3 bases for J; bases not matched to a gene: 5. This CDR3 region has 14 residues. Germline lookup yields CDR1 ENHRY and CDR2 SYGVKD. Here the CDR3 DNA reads TGTGCCATCGGGGGACAGGGGTTAACAGATACGCAGTATTTT. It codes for CAIGGQGLTDTQYF.

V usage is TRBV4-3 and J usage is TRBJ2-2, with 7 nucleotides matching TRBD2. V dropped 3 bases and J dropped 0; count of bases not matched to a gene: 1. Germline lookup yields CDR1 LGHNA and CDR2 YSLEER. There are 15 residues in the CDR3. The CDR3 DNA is TGCGCCAGCAGCCATAGCGGGTCGAACACCGGGGAGCTGTTTTTT. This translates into CASSHSGSNTGELFF.